This T cell receptor (beta chain) is drawn from a study of Graves' ophthalmopathy and Graves' hyperthyroidism. This clonotype has a count of ten or more. Its antigen is unknown. Under 3 months in duration, the ophthalmopathy in affected donors had moderate-to-severe activity, CAS ≥3 and NOSPECS ≥4. Researchers turned away patients with other autoimmune diseases, uncontrolled infections, pregnancy or lactation. Findings of the study overall: A majority of expanded thyroid clonotypes exceeding 0.001 frequency were likewise present in blood.

The germline V and J ends were trimmed by 6 bases and 11 bases, with 19 bases remaining between them. There are 13 residues in the CDR3. Per germline, CDR1 SGHAT and CDR2 FQNNGV. RNA transcripts were the source from which TCR beta CDR3 regions were amplified. HTBI-primed RT-PCR formed the first round, and a multiplex PCR formed the second. TCRdb analysed the multiplex PCR reads with MiXCR anew, one entry per CDR3 protein. The sample has about 400,000 distinct CDR3 sequences; around 19% are singletons. V usage is TRBV11-2 and J usage is TRBJ1-1; D call uncertain. This TCR came from a woman aged 18-29 years with Graves' ophthalmopathy. The specimen was peripheral blood. The CDR3 spells CASSRPGPFGAFF. The CDR3 nucleotides read TGTGCCAGCAGTCGGCCCGGACCGTTCGGGGCTTTCTTT.